These T cell receptor beta chains were read from a single sample in a study of post-analysis software for immune sequencing data. MiXCR was run by TCRdb on the PCR reads, yielding one entry per CDR3 protein. The table records approximately 400,000 distinct CDR3 sequences, around 33% of them present only once. The sequencing sample was made of blood. These receptors all come from a girl aged 10 to 17 with multiple sclerosis. Both conserved end residues are part of each CDR3. The D gene is left open where the match is weak. Where a row states a size, it is once, few, many or the class of an expanded clone; other rows omit it.

size	V	D	J	DNA	CDR3
few	TRBV20-1	TRBD1	TRBJ2-7	TGCAGTGCTACGGGACAGGGGGCGGTTGGTAGCGACGAGCAGTACTTC	CSATGQGAVGSDEQYF
NA	TRBV7-2	NA	TRBJ2-1	TGTGCCAGCAGCGGACGGCTAGGTTCCCCCTACAATGAGCAGTTCTTC	CASSGRLGSPYNEQFF
once	TRBV6-5	TRBD1	TRBJ1-4	TGTGCCGGCACAGGGGCGGGAGGCGAAAGACTGTTTTTT	CAGTGAGGERLFF
NA	TRBV4-3	NA	TRBJ2-4	TGCGCCAGCAGCCAGTCAAAGGGGGGTCACATTCAGTACTTC	CASSQSKGGHIQYF
few	TRBV5-5	TRBD2	TRBJ2-1	TGTGCCAGCAGCACCCGGGGTAGCGGGGGGGGAGCCTACAATGAGCAGTTCTTC	CASSTRGSGGGAYNEQFF
NA	TRBV4-1	TRBD2	TRBJ2-1	TGCGCCAGCAGCCAAGGAGCGGGGGGGCTCAATGAGCAGTTCTTC	CASSQGAGGLNEQFF
NA	TRBV6-5	TRBD1	TRBJ1-1	TGTGCCAGCAGTTCCGGGACAGGAATTCCGTCGAAAGCTTTCTTT	CASSSGTGIPSKAFF
NA	TRBV5-5	TRBD1	TRBJ1-1	TGTGCCAGCAGCATAGTGACAGGGGCCCTCATGAACACTGAAGCTTTCTTT	CASSIVTGALMNTEAFF
NA	TRBV12-3/TRBV12-4	NA	TRBJ2-5	TGTGCCAGCAGGCCCTCCAACGGGGGGACCCAGTACTTC	CASRPSNGGTQYF
NA	TRBV20-1	NA	TRBJ1-5	TGCAGTGCCAGCGGGACCGAACCGTATAGCAATCAGCCCCAGCATTTT	CSASGTEPYSNQPQHF
NA	TRBV27	NA	TRBJ2-7	TGTGCCAGCGGAAGGACAGCCGACTACGAGCAGTACTTC	CASGRTADYEQYF
few	TRBV5-1	NA	TRBJ2-1	TGCGCCAGCAGCTTGGACGGGAGAGCCTACAATGAGCAGTTCTTC	CASSLDGRAYNEQFF
few	TRBV7-9	TRBD1	TRBJ2-7	TGTGCAGGGGGCGGGTCCTACGAGCAGTACTTC	CAGGGSYEQYF
NA	TRBV18	TRBD1	TRBJ2-5	TGTGCCAGCTCACTTCGCACAGGGGGCACTTTTTCACAAGAGACCCAGTACTTC	CASSLRTGGTFSQETQYF
NA	TRBV12-3/TRBV12-4	NA	TRBJ1-4	TGTGGGTCACATTCCGGAGACTTGGGGGAAAAACTGTTTTTT	CGSHSGDLGEKLFF
NA	TRBV20-1	NA	TRBJ1-1	TGCAGTGCTAGAGATACCAGCGGTACCACTGAAGCTTTCTTT	CSARDTSGTTEAFF
NA	TRBV27	TRBD1	TRBJ2-7	TGTGCCAGCAGTTACGGACAGGGGCCAATCCACGAGCAGTACTTC	CASSYGQGPIHEQYF
NA	TRBV6-1	NA	TRBJ1-5	TGTGCCAGCAGTAACCGAGGACCCAGTCAGCCCCAGCATTTT	CASSNRGPSQPQHF
few	TRBV20-1	NA	TRBJ2-7	TGCAGTGCTAGAGACTACGAGCAGTACTTC	CSARDYEQYF
NA	TRBV4-1	NA	TRBJ2-7	TGCGCCAGCAGCCAAGTGCCAGAGGCCGAGCAGTACTTC	CASSQVPEAEQYF
few	TRBV28	NA	TRBJ2-4	TGTGCCAGCAGTTCCCCCGGGGGCCAGCAGTACTTC	CASSSPGGQQYF
NA	TRBV29-1	NA	TRBJ2-3	TGCAGCGTTGTGGCTTTAATGACAGATACGCAGTATTTT	CSVVALMTDTQYF
NA	TRBV3-1	NA	TRBJ1-2	TGTGCCAGCAGCCAAGATACCGGCTTCAGCTATGGCTACACCTTC	CASSQDTGFSYGYTF
few	TRBV14	NA	TRBJ2-5	TGTGCCAGCAGCCAAGATGAGGTTTGGGCGGAGACCCAGTACTTC	CASSQDEVWAETQYF
few	TRBV20-1	NA	TRBJ1-6	TGCAGTGCTAGGGAGGGGGGCCAAATTTCACCCCTCCACTTT	CSAREGGQISPLHF
few	TRBV6-5	NA	TRBJ2-1	TGTGCCACCCTGCCGACAGTTAGCTCCTACAATGAGCAGTTCTTC	CATLPTVSSYNEQFF
NA	TRBV5-6	NA	TRBJ2-1	TGTGCCAGCAGTCCCGTTTCCCCAGGCAATGAGCAGTTCTTC	CASSPVSPGNEQFF
NA	TRBV7-2	NA	TRBJ2-5	TGTGCCAGCAGCTTAGCGGTAGCAGAGACCCAGTACTTC	CASSLAVAETQYF
few	TRBV7-2	NA	TRBJ2-3	TGTGCCGGCAGCTTAAGCGCGTATACGCAGTATTTT	CAGSLSAYTQYF
NA	TRBV12-3/TRBV12-4	NA	TRBJ2-1	TGTGCCAGCAGTTTAGCGTCGACAGGTTACGACAATGAGCAGTTCTTC	CASSLASTGYDNEQFF
few	TRBV6-1	TRBD2	TRBJ2-5	TGTGCCAGCAATCAGGCGGGGGGGCCGGAGACCCAGTACTTC	CASNQAGGPETQYF
NA	TRBV30	NA	TRBJ2-1	TGTGCCTGGAGTGTCTGGAGCTCCTACAATGAGCAGTTCTTC	CAWSVWSSYNEQFF
NA	TRBV2	NA	TRBJ2-7	TGTGCCACACGCCCCCTCTCCTACGAGCAGTACTTC	CATRPLSYEQYF
NA	TRBV5-1	NA	TRBJ2-1	TGCGCCAGCAGCCAGCCCGGACAGACATTCTCCTACAATGAGCAGTTCTTC	CASSQPGQTFSYNEQFF
few	TRBV7-2	NA	TRBJ1-2	TGTGCCAGCAGCCCACATCCGGGGGCAGATGGCTACACCTTC	CASSPHPGADGYTF
few	TRBV6-6	TRBD2	TRBJ2-7	TGTGCCAGCAGCAGGAGGGGAGGCACTAGCGGGGCCTACGAGCAGTACTTC	CASSRRGGTSGAYEQYF
NA	TRBV7-2	TRBD1	TRBJ2-5	TGTGCCAGCAGCTCCTACCAGGGGGTAGGGGGGACCCAGTACTTC	CASSSYQGVGGTQYF
few	TRBV6-1	NA	TRBJ1-2	TGTGCCAGCAGTGAATTATTGACGGATGGCTACACCTTC	CASSELLTDGYTF
NA	TRBV5-8	NA	TRBJ1-2	TGTGCCAGCAGCCCAGGGGTTGGGCCCCATGGCTACACCTTC	CASSPGVGPHGYTF
NA	TRBV5-1	NA	TRBJ1-2	TGCGCCAGCAGCTTGACGAAGAGTGCGGATGGCTACACCTTC	CASSLTKSADGYTF
NA	TRBV7-2	TRBD1	TRBJ1-4	TGTGCCAGCAGCTTAGGGACAGGCGTGAATGAAAAACTGTTTTTT	CASSLGTGVNEKLFF
few	TRBV7-9	TRBD1	TRBJ2-7	TGTGCCAGCAGCTTATCCTGGACAGGGGCCTCCTACGAGCAGTACTTC	CASSLSWTGASYEQYF
NA	TRBV2	NA	TRBJ2-1	TGTGCCAGCAGCGAAATATTGACAGGCGAAGGTTCGAATGAGCAGTTCTTC	CASSEILTGEGSNEQFF